Listed below are T cell receptor beta chains from one sample, sequenced in a study of vaccination and CD4 T cells after COVID-19. From the PCR reads, TCRdb called clonotypes with MiXCR, one entry per CDR3 protein. The table includes some 25,000 distinct CDR3 sequences, less than 70% detected once. Antigens for these TCRs are unknown. Sequencing input: CD4+ T cells from blood, cultured in vitro. The receptor source for this set is a human donor who had recovered from COVID-19. Both conserved end residues are part of each CDR3. Fields, in order: J gene, clone size, V gene, D gene, CDR3 DNA, CDR3 protein. D genes are given only for firm matches. Some rows have no size entry. The others give once, few or many, or a class for an expanded clone.

j_call: TRBJ2-6
clone_size: NA
v_call: TRBV6-5
d_call: NA
cdr3_nt: TGTGCCAGCAGTTTCAGCAGGGCTGGGGCCAACGTCCTGACTTTC
cdr3_aa: CASSFSRAGANVLTF

j_call: TRBJ1-2
clone_size: NA
v_call: TRBV7-8
d_call: TRBD1
cdr3_nt: TGTGCCAGCAGCTTTGTTGGGTTGACAGGGGTTTCGAACTATGGCTACACCTTC
cdr3_aa: CASSFVGLTGVSNYGYTF

j_call: TRBJ1-1
clone_size: few
v_call: TRBV24-1
d_call: TRBD1
cdr3_nt: TGTGCCACCAGTGATTTGGGCAGGGGGCGTGGAGCTTTCTTT
cdr3_aa: CATSDLGRGRGAFF

j_call: TRBJ1-6
clone_size: NA
v_call: TRBV12-3/TRBV12-4
d_call: NA
cdr3_nt: TGTGCCAGCAGAACCGGGACGGAGCTTAATTCACCCCTCCACTTT
cdr3_aa: CASRTGTELNSPLHF

j_call: TRBJ2-7
clone_size: NA
v_call: TRBV7-2
d_call: NA
cdr3_nt: TGTGCCAGCAGCTTCGAGCTATCCGGCTACGAGCAGTACTTC
cdr3_aa: CASSFELSGYEQYF

j_call: TRBJ1-2
clone_size: NA
v_call: TRBV7-6
d_call: NA
cdr3_nt: TGTGCCAGCAGCCCTTTGCCCGGCCCCTATGGCTACACCTTC
cdr3_aa: CASSPLPGPYGYTF

j_call: TRBJ1-1
clone_size: few
v_call: TRBV24-1
d_call: NA
cdr3_nt: TGTGCCACCAGTGATTCGGGCAGGGTGGTAAACGGGTACACTGAAGCTTTCTTT
cdr3_aa: CATSDSGRVVNGYTEAFF

j_call: TRBJ1-5
clone_size: few
v_call: TRBV4-1
d_call: NA
cdr3_nt: TGCGCCAGCAGCCAGGCAGGATGGGTACAGCCCCAGCATTTT
cdr3_aa: CASSQAGWVQPQHF

j_call: TRBJ1-5
clone_size: few
v_call: TRBV18
d_call: NA
cdr3_nt: TGTGCCAGCTCACCCTTGGGACGGAATAGCAATCAGCCCCAGCATTTT
cdr3_aa: CASSPLGRNSNQPQHF

j_call: TRBJ1-1
clone_size: NA
v_call: TRBV7-2
d_call: TRBD1
cdr3_nt: TGTGCTAGCAGCACGACCAACAGGGGATGGGGTGAAGCTTTCTTT
cdr3_aa: CASSTTNRGWGEAFF

j_call: TRBJ2-5
clone_size: few
v_call: TRBV2
d_call: TRBD2
cdr3_nt: TGTGCCAGCAGCTTTCCGGGACTAGCGAGGGGTGGGGAAGAGACCCAGTACTTC
cdr3_aa: CASSFPGLARGGEETQYF

j_call: TRBJ2-1
clone_size: NA
v_call: TRBV12-3/TRBV12-4
d_call: NA
cdr3_nt: TGTGCCAGCAGTTTTACCGGGACGAATGAGCAGTTCTTC
cdr3_aa: CASSFTGTNEQFF

j_call: TRBJ1-2
clone_size: NA
v_call: TRBV20-1
d_call: TRBD1
cdr3_nt: TGCAGTGCTTTAGATACCGGGACAGGGGGCGACTATGGCTACACCTTC
cdr3_aa: CSALDTGTGGDYGYTF

j_call: TRBJ1-2
clone_size: NA
v_call: TRBV28
d_call: NA
cdr3_nt: TGTGCCAGCAGCTCGCCGGGGGTGTATAATGGCTACACCTTC
cdr3_aa: CASSSPGVYNGYTF